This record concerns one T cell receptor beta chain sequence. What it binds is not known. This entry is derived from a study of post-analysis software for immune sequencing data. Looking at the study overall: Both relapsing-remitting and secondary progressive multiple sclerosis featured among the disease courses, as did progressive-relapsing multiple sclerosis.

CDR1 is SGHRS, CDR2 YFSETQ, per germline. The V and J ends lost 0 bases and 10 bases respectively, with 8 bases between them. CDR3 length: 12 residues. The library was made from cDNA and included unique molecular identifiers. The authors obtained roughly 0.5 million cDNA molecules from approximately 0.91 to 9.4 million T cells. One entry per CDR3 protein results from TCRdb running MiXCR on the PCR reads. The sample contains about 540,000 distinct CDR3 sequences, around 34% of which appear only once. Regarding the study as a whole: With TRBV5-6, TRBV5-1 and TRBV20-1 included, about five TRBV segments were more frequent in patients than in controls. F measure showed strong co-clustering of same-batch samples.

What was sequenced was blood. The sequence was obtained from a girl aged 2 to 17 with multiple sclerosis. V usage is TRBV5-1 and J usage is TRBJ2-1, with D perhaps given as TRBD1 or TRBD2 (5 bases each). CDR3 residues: CASSLAGTEQFF. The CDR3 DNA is TGCGCCAGCAGCTTGGCAGGGACCGAGCAGTTCTTC.